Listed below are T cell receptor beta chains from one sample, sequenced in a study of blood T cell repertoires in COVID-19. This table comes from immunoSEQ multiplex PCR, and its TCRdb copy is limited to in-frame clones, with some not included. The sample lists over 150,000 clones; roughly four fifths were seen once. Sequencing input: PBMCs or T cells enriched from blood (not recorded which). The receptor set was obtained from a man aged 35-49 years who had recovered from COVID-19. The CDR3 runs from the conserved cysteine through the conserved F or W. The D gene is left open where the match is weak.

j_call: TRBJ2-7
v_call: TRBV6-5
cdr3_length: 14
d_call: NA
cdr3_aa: CASSLNSIRDKQYF

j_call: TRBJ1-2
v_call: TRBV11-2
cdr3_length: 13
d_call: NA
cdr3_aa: CASSLVWAGGYTF

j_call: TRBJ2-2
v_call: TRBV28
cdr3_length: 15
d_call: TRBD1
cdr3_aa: CASSPHDRATGELFF

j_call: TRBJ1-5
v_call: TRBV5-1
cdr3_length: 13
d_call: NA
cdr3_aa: CASSAGLNQPQHF

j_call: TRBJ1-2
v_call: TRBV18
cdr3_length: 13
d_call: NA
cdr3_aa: CASSPEAEVGYTF

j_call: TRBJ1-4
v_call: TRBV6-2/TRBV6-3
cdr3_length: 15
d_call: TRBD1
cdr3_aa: CASSPHRGKDEKLFF

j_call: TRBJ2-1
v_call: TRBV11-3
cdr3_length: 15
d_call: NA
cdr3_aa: CASSLDRNRNNEQFF

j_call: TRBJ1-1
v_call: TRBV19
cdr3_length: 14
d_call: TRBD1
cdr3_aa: CASSAQGAWTEAFF

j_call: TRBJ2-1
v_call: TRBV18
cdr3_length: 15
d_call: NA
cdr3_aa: CASSSSLDAYNEQFF

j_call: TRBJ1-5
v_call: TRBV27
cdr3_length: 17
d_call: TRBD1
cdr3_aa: CASSPRTGLLSNQPQHF

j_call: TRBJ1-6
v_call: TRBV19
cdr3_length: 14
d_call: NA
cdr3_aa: CASSPGQINSPLHF

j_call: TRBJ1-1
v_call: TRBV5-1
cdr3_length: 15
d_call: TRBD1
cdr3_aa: CASSIRQGVDTEAFF

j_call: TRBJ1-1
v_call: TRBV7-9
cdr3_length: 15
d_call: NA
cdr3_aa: CASSPWTDLNTEAFF

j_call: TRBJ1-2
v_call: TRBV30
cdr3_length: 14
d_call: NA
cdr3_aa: CAWNRGGPYNGYTF

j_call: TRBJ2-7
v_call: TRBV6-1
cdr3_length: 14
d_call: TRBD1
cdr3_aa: CASSEGTGIYEQYF

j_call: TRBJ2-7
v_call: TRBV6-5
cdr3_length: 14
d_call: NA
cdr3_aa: CASSYVNSYYEQYF

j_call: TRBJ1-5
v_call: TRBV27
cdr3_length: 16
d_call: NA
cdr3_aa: CASSLSAGDSNQPQHF

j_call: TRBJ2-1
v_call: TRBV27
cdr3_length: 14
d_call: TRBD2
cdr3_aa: CASSPGLAGNEQFF

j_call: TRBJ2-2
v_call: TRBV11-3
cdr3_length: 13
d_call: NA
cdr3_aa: CASRSGYTGELFF

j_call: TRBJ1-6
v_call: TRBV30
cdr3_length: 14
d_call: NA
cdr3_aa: CAWSVLWANSPLHF

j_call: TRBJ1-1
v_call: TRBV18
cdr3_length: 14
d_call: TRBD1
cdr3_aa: CASSTGQGNTEAFF

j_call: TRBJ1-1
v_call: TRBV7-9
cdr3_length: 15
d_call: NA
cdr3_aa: CASSLDGSLNTEAFF